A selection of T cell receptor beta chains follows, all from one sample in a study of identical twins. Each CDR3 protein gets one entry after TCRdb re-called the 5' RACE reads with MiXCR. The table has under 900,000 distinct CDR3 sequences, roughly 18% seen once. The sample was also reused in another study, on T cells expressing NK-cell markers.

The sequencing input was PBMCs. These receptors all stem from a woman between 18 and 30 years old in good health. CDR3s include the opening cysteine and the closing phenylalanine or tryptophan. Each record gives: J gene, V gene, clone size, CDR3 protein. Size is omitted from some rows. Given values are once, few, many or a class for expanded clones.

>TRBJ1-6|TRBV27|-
CASKIFGGISPLHF
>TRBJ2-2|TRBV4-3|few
CASSQDRGYTGELFF
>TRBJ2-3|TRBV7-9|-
CASSLPPDASTDTQYF
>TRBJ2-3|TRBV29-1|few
CSVGDGRGPYTQYF
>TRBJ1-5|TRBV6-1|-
CASRRTRDSNQPQHF
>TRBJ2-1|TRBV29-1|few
CSVPGDRWGNEQFF
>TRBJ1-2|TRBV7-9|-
CASSSDGLYGYTF
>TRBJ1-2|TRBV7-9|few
CASSSTQTSGPRYGYTF
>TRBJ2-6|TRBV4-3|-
CASSQEPGSGANVLTF
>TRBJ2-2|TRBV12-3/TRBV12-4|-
CASSFKGRGTGELFF
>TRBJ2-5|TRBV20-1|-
CSGAGTTETQYF
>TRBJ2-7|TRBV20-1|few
CSARGDRGAYEQYF
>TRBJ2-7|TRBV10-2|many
CASRVTSGPSYEQYF
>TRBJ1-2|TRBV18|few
CASSPVSYGYTF
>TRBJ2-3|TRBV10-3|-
CAISEQDYRQYF
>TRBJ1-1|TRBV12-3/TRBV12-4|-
CASSPQDRADTEAFF
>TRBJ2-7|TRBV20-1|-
CSAHEGLAVSYEQYF
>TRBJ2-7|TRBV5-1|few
CASKWTGGVEQYF
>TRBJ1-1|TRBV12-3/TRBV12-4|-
CASSLRTGSGTEAFF
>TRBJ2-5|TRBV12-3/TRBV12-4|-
CASSLAGGVETQYF
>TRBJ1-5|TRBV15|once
CATSRPGREQPQHF
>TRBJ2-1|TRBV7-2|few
CASSLELSYNEQFF
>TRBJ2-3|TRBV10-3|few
CAISDRGRPDTQYF
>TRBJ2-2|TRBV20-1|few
CSARGLAGEQTGELFF
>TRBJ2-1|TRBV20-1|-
CSARVAVSYNEQFF
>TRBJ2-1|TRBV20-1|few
CSAKRTGGLNEQFF
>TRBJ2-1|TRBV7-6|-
CASSPQRLAGGPGGEQFF
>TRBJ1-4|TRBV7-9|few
CASSSNGGQPANEKLFF
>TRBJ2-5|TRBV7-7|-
CASSAGTGFWTGETQYF
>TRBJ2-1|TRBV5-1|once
CASTIGHEQFF
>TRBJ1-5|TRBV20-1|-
CSAAWTGNQPQHF
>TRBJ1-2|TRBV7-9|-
CASSPRSVSGYTF
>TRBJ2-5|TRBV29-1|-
CSVVRDRGETQYF
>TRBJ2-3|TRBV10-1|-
CASSGGPTSDTQYF
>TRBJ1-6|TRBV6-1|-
CASRPLSSYNSPLHF
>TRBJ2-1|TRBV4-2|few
CASSQGEGGPEQFF
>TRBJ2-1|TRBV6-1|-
CASRGIDSYNEQFF